Listed here are 2 T cell receptor beta chains from one sample, sequenced in a study of T cell clonotyping in hematopoietic cell transplantation (dated by TCRdb to about 2021). Libraries were built with the immunoSEQ multiplex PCR assay. TCRdb re-hosts the immuneACCESS table, in-frame sequences only. Its copies lack some clones; in the studies checked, an unresolved V gene accounts for under half of them, and the cause for the rest is not known. The table for this sample lists about 29,000 clones; 92% of them were counted only once. The ten largest clones capture approximately 12% of the sample. The time point label here, explained by the study, means: 100 days after allo-HCT. Sample: PBMCs, taken 100 days after allogeneic stem cell transplant. The receptors were sampled from a female patient in her fifties or sixties who had an allogeneic stem cell transplant from a related donor, so the T cells may come from the graft donor. Some clones in this sample may be carry-over from other donors' samples.

The gene calls are TRBV6-1 and TRBJ1-4; possibly TRBD1 for D (6 bases). The CDR3 contains 15 residues. V lost 4 bases, J lost 7 bases, and 16 bases lay in between. In germline, CDR1 is MNHNS, CDR2 SASEGT. The CDR3 sequence is CASSAPTGFTEKLFF. The DNA for the CDR3 is TGTGCCAGCAGTGCCCCAACAGGGTTTACTGAAAAACTGTTTTTT.

The chain couples TRBV27 to TRBJ1-1, with 8 positions matching TRBD1. CDR1 MNHEY and CDR2 SMNVEV come from the germline V gene (reference sequence). The junction had 5 bases not matched to a gene; V was cut back by 5 bases and J by 3 bases. The CDR3 sequence is 14 residues long. Here the CDR3 reads CASSRTGTYTEAFF. CDR3 nucleotides: TGTGCCAGCAGTAGGACAGGGACTTACACTGAAGCTTTCTTT.